This T cell receptor beta chain emerged from a study of cytomegalovirus exposure and HLA in healthy donors. Points from the study as a whole: Association with HLA alleles at 0.05 false discovery rate was found for 17,000 or so TCR beta sequences in a later analysis.

The study ran its PCR with 60 Vbeta and 13 Jbeta primers. Produced via immunoSEQ multiplex PCR; TCRdb's table is partial and in-frame only. Of about 150,000 clones in the sample, approximately 81% were seen once. V was pared by 5 bases and J by 2 bases, with 12 bases of the junction left unmatched. This CDR3 contains 17 residues. CDR1 is SEHNR, CDR2 FQNEAQ, per germline (reference sequence). Regarding this clone: Antigen unknown.

This chain connects TRBV7-9 to TRBJ2-3; 8 bases match TRBD1. The source is a man aged 18 to 29 in good health and CMV-seronegative. The sample comprised PBMCs. The CDR3 DNA reads as TGTGCCAGCAGCCTAGATGAGACAGGGGAGCCCACAGATACGCAGTATTTT. Amino acids: CASSLDETGEPTDTQYF.